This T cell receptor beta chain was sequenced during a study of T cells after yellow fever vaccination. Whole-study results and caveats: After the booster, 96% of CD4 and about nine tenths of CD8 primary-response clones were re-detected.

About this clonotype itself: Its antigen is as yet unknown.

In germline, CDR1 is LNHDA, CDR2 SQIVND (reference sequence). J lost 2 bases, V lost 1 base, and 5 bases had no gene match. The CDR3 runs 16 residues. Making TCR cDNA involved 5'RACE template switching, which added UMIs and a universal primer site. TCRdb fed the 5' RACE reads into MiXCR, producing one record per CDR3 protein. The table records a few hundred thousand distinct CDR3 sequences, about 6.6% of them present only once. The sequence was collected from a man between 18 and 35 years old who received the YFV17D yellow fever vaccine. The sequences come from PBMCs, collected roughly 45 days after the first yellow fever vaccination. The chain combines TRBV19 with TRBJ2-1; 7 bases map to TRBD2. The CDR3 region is CASSIGLAVPYNEQFF. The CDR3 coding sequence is TGTGCCAGTAGTATAGGGCTAGCGGTGCCCTACAATGAGCAGTTCTTC.